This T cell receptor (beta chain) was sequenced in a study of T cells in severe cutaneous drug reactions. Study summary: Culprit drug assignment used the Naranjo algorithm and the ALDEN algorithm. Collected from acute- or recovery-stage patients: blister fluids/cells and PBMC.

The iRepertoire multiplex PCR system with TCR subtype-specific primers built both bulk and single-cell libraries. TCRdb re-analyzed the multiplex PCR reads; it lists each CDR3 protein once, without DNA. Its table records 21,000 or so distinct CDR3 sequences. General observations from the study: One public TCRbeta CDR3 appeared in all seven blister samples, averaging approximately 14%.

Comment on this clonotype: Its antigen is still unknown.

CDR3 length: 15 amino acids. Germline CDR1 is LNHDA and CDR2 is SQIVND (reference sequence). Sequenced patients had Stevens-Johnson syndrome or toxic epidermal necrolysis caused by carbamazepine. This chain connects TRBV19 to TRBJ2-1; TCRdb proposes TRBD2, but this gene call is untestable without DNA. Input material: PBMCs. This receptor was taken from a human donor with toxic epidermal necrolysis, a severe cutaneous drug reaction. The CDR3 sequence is CASSRTASSYNEQFF.